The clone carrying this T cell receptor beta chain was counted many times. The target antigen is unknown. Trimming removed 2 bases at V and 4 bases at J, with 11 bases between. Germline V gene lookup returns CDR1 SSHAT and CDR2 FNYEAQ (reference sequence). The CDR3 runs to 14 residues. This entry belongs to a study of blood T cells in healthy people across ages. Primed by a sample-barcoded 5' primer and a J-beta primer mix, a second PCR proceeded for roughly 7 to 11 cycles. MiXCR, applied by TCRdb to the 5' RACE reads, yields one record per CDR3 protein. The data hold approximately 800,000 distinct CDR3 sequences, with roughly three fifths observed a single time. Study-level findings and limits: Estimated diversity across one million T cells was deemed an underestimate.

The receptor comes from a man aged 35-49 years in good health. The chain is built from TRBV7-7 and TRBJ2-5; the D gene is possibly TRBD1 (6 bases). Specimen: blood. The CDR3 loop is CASSLYSRGETQYF. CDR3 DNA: TGTGCCAGCAGCTTATATTCCAGGGGAGAGACCCAGTACTTC.